The 29 T cell receptor beta chains given below trace back to one sample, sequenced in a study of blood T cell repertoires in COVID-19. Here immunoSEQ multiplex PCR was the method, and the copy in TCRdb shows in-frame clones only, minus some. The repertoire has roughly 280,000 clones, 80% to 90% of them found once; the top ten carry around 4.2%. The sample was peripheral blood. These receptors were obtained from a man aged 55 to 70 with acute or convalescent COVID-19.

This clone was seen more than once but under ten times. The chain carries TRBV18 and TRBJ1-1; TRBD1 matches 10 bases. CDR3 length equals 14 residues. V shed 3 bases and J 5 bases; nucleotides not matched to a gene: 3. CDR1 is KGHSH and CDR2 is LQKENI in the germline V gene. The CDR3 here is CASSPDRGRTEAFF. Written as DNA, the CDR3 is TGTGCCAGCTCACCCGACAGGGGGCGGACTGAAGCTTTCTTT.

The rearrangement links TRBV7-9 to TRBJ2-7, with 10 bases matching TRBD2. The CDR3 loop spans 16 amino acids. Trimming at V came to 1 base and at J to 0 bases, leaving 3 bases not matched to a gene. Germline V gene data show CDR1 as SEHNR and CDR2 as FQNEAQ (reference sequence). The CDR3 DNA reads as TGTGCCAGCAGCTTAGGGACTAGCGGAGTCTCCTACGAGCAGTACTTC. The encoded protein is CASSLGTSGVSYEQYF.

The rearrangement uses TRBV4-1 and TRBJ2-1; 16 nucleotides match TRBD2. The CDR3 consists of 18 residues. The germline CDR1 and CDR2 sequences are MGHRA and YSYEKL. With V trimmed by 4 bases and J by 7 bases, 10 bases remained unmatched. The DNA for the CDR3 is TGCGCCAGCAGCCCCCAGGGACTAGCGGGGGGGCCGTGGAATGAGCAGTTCTTC. Translation: CASSPQGLAGGPWNEQFF.

DNA for the CDR3: TGTGCCAGCAGTTCTCGGGAGGCGGGCGCCTACGAGCAGTACTTC. Translated: CASSSREAGAYEQYF. The chain joins TRBV27 to TRBJ2-7; 7 bases fit TRBD2. From germline, CDR1 is MNHEY and CDR2 SMNVEV (reference sequence). CDR3 length: 15 amino acids. Losses at the gene ends were 4 bases for V and 2 bases for J; bases not matched to a gene: 8.

This clone was seen only a few times. The chain recombines TRBV18 with TRBJ1-3; 7 nucleotides align to TRBD1. The CDR3 has 16 amino acids. V lost 3 bases, J lost 0 bases, and 5 bases stayed unmatched. Looked up from germline, CDR1 is KGHSH and CDR2 is LQKENI. The CDR3 protein is CASSPIQGSSGNTIYF. The CDR3 nucleotides are TGTGCCAGCTCACCCATACAGGGGAGCTCTGGAAACACCATATATTTT. The variable domain in full, with the rest retrieved from reference TRBV18 and TRBJ1-3, is NAGVMQNPRHLVRRRGQEARLRCSPMKGHSHVYWYRQLPEEGLKFMVYLQKENIIDESGMPKERFSAEFPKEGPSILRIQQVVRGDSAAYFCASSPIQGSSGNTIYFGEGSWLTVV.

This clone turned up a few times. The CDR3 is CASSDLGTGQGSYEQYF. DNA for the CDR3: TGCGCCAGCAGTGATCTCGGGACAGGGCAAGGATCCTACGAGCAGTACTTC. J is TRBJ2-7 and V is TRBV10-1; 9 bases line up with TRBD1. CDR3 size: 17 residues. Germline V lookup: CDR1 WNHNN, CDR2 SYGVQD (reference sequence). J was trimmed by 1 base and V by 3 bases; bases with no gene match: 10.

J is TRBJ1-5 and V is TRBV9; D may be TRBD1 (5 bases). The germline CDR1 and CDR2 sequences are SGDLS and YYNGEE. Trimming removed 1 base from V and 4 bases from J, with 6 bases in between. CDR3 length: 13 amino acids. CDR3 region: CASSVSGNQPQHF. In nucleotides, the CDR3 is TGTGCCAGCAGCGTATCAGGGAATCAGCCCCAGCATTTT.

This clone was counted a single time. V gene TRBV5-1 combines with J gene TRBJ2-3, with 7 bases lining up with TRBD1. In germline, CDR1 is SGHRS, CDR2 YFSETQ. The CDR3 covers 15 residues. With V trimmed by 5 bases and J by 4 bases, 10 bases remained unmatched. CDR3: CASRYTQGWPDTQYF. Here the CDR3 DNA reads TGCGCCAGCAGATATACACAGGGGTGGCCAGATACGCAGTATTTT.

This chain's CDR3 is CASTLAEGSYGYTF. CDR3 coding DNA: TGTGCCAGTACCCTAGCGGAGGGAAGCTATGGCTACACCTTC. This sequence joins TRBV19 and TRBJ1-2, with D hard to call. V lost 7 bases to trimming and J lost 4 bases, with 16 bases between them. CDR3 length equals 14 residues. The germline V gene has CDR1 LNHDA and CDR2 SQIVND (reference sequence).

This chain joins TRBV5-1 and TRBJ2-1, with TRBD2 matching 9 bases. CDR3 length: 14 amino acids. Germline-derived CDR1 and CDR2 are SGHRS and YFSETQ. The V segment lost 3 bases and the J segment 7 bases; nucleotides outside the gene matches: 5. CDR3 sequence reads: CASSSARGGNEQFF. CDR3 nucleotide sequence: TGCGCCAGCAGCTCGGCGCGGGGGGGAAATGAGCAGTTCTTC.

V gene TRBV27 combines with J gene TRBJ2-5, with a possible D match to TRBD2 (6 bases). Per the germline V gene, CDR1 is MNHEY and CDR2 is SMNVEV (reference sequence). The CDR3 covers 17 residues. Trimming removed 2 bases at V and 2 bases at J, with 18 bases between. This CDR3 reads CASSLNRVGGLQETQYF. CDR3 coding DNA: TGTGCCAGCAGTTTAAATCGTGTCGGGGGACTTCAAGAGACCCAGTACTTC.

The rearrangement links TRBV5-1 to TRBJ1-1; D is perhaps TRBD1 (5 bases). The germline V gene encodes CDR1 SGHRS and CDR2 YFSETQ. V lost 0 bases, J lost 1 base, and 10 bases lay in between. The CDR3 length is 15 residues. CDR3 nucleotide sequence: TGCGCCAGCAGCTTGGCCGGGGGAGCGAACACTGAAGCTTTCTTT. This codes for CASSLAGGANTEAFF.

The count of this clone is one. The chain links TRBV29-1 to TRBJ2-2; 7 nucleotides line up with TRBD1. V lost 4 bases to trimming and J lost 2 bases; unmatched junction nucleotides: 4. CDR1 and CDR2 (germline): SQVTM, ANQGSEA. This CDR3 comprises 14 residues. DNA for the CDR3: TGCAGCGTTGTGGAAGGGGGCAACACCGGGGAGCTGTTTTTT. It specifies CSVVEGGNTGELFF.

The chain combines TRBV16 with TRBJ1-5; D is unresolved. CDR1 and CDR2 from the germline V gene are KGHSY and FQNENV. This CDR3 is built from 13 residues. The germline V and J ends were trimmed by 5 bases and 5 bases, with 10 bases remaining between them. The CDR3 bases are TGTGCCAGCAGCACTCGGGGAGATCAGCCCCAGCATTTT. Translated: CASSTRGDQPQHF.

This clone has just a few counts. The rearrangement joins TRBV19 to TRBJ1-1; D possibly corresponds to TRBD1 (6 bases). With 6 bases removed from V and 2 bases from J, the gap between germline ends came to 13 bases. The CDR3 sequence is 14 residues long. Germline CDR1 reads LNHDA; CDR2 reads SQIVND (reference sequence). As DNA, the CDR3 is TGTGCCAGTAGCCTCCGGGACAAAAACACTGAAGCTTTCTTT. Protein product: CASSLRDKNTEAFF.

V is TRBV10-2 and J is TRBJ2-5, with D perhaps matching TRBD2 (5 bases). This CDR3 has 14 residues. V lost 3 bases to trimming and J lost 5 bases, with 13 bases between them. Germline assignment: CDR1 WSHSY and CDR2 SAAADI. In DNA, the CDR3 is TGCGCCAGCAGTGAACGAGGGCGCAGGGAGACCCAGTACTTC. This sequence encodes CASSERGRRETQYF.

V gene TRBV6-4 combines with J gene TRBJ1-5, with D perhaps TRBD1 (5 bases). V shed 0 bases and J shed 2 bases, with 20 bases lying between them. CDR3 size: 19 residues. Germline CDR1 MRHNA, CDR2 SNTAGT. The CDR3 loop is CASSDSKGLNPGGNQPQHF. The CDR3 bases are TGTGCCAGCAGTGACTCGAAGGGACTGAATCCCGGGGGCAATCAGCCCCAGCATTTT.

The chain employs TRBV2 and TRBJ2-1; 10 bases are shared with TRBD2. V was pared by 1 base and J by 6 bases, with 9 bases of the junction left unmatched. The CDR3 length is 17 residues. Germline lookup yields CDR1 SNHLY and CDR2 FYNNEI. The CDR3 DNA sequence: TGTGCCAGCAGTGAAGGTGCTAGCGGGAGTCTCTTCAATGAGCAGTTCTTC. Translating it yields CASSEGASGSLFNEQFF.

The chain combines TRBV28 with TRBJ2-7; 7 nucleotides match TRBD1. The CDR3 spans 14 residues. Trimming took 4 bases from V and 5 from J; bases not matched to a gene: 8. The germline gives CDR1 MDHEN, CDR2 SYDVKM. The CDR3 loop is CASSWGQTRNEQYF. The CDR3 DNA reads as TGTGCCAGCAGTTGGGGACAGACGCGAAACGAGCAGTACTTC.

This clone was observed a few times. V usage is TRBV1 and J usage is TRBJ2-7; TRBD1 was called by the table and not checked on the DNA. TRBV1 is recorded as a pseudogene. There are 13 residues in the CDR3. CDR3 DNA: TGCACCAGCAGCCAAGGGAAGGGGAACGAGCAGTACTTC. Its translation is CTSSQGKGNEQYF.

This clone was detected a few times. The rearrangement joins TRBV30 to TRBJ1-4, with 7 bases fitting TRBD1. V lost 4 bases to trimming and J lost 7 bases; unmatched junction nucleotides: 3. This CDR3 has 12 amino acids. From germline, CDR1 is GTSNPN and CDR2 SVGIG (reference sequence). CDR3 nucleotides: TGTGCCTGGAAGGGGGCGGGTGAAAAACTGTTTTTT. This sequence encodes CAWKGAGEKLFF.

The rearrangement uses TRBV29-1 and TRBJ1-1; D gene ambiguous. Germline CDR1 SQVTM, CDR2 ANQGSEA. The CDR3 is 11 amino acids. The V and J ends lost 4 bases and 10 bases respectively, with 13 bases between them. The DNA of the CDR3 is TGCAGCGTTGCCTATCTTAACGGAGCTTTCTTT. Its protein is CSVAYLNGAFF.

This clone was seen only a few times. The chain recombines TRBV5-1 with TRBJ2-2; 10 bases are shared with TRBD2. The V gene's germline CDR1 is SGHRS and CDR2 YFSETQ. The CDR3 runs to 15 residues. V gave up 1 base and J gave up 6 bases; unmatched junction bases: 3. CDR3 sequence: CASSLTSGVAGELFF. The CDR3 DNA reads TGCGCCAGCAGCTTGACTAGCGGGGTGGCCGGGGAGCTGTTTTTT.

Only one count was recorded for this clone. The chain combines TRBV30 with TRBJ1-4, with D hard to call. The V gene lost 0 bases and the J gene lost 5 bases, with 13 bases spanning the gap. The length of the CDR3 is 15 residues. CDR1 is GTSNPN, CDR2 SVGIG, per germline (reference sequence). CDR3 bases: TGTGCCTGGAGTGTAGCGGTGGCTTTCAATGAAAAACTGTTTTTT. Its translation: CAWSVAVAFNEKLFF.

The rearrangement uses TRBV9 and TRBJ2-1; TRBD2 is a possible D gene (5 bases). The CDR3 loop spans 14 amino acids. Germline CDR1 is SGDLS and CDR2 is YYNGEE. The V end was cut by 3 bases, the J end by 7 bases, with 14 bases between. CDR3 residues: CASSAGDLGNEQFF. For the CDR3, the DNA is TGTGCCAGCAGCGCCGGGGATTTGGGGAATGAGCAGTTCTTC.

The rearrangement joins TRBV19 to TRBJ1-3; TRBD1 matches 7 bases. In germline, CDR1 is LNHDA, CDR2 SQIVND (reference sequence). V trimming: 7 bases; J trimming: 1 base; junction bases outside the gene matches: 4. CDR3 length equals 14 residues. CDR3 sequence: CASNPGGSGNTIYF. The CDR3 DNA follows: TGTGCCAGTAACCCAGGGGGATCTGGAAACACCATATATTTT. Based on the CDR3 plus reference TRBV19 and TRBJ1-3, the full variable domain is DGGITQSPKYLFRKEGQNVTLSCEQNLNHDAMYWYRQDPGQGLRLIYYSQIVNDFQKGDIAEGYSVSREKKESFPLTVTSAQKNPTAFYLCASNPGGSGNTIYFGEGSWLTVV.

The chain joins TRBV27 to TRBJ2-1; 7 bases map to TRBD2. Germline V CDR1 and CDR2: MNHEY, SMNVEV (reference sequence). The CDR3 spans 13 residues. Germline trimming cut 7 bases from V and 9 bases from J; bases unmatched to any gene: 9. Here the CDR3 DNA reads TGTGCCAGCACATGGGGGGGGTCAGGTGAGCAGTTCTTC. Translating gives CASTWGGSGEQFF.

The chain uses TRBV6-2 or TRBV6-3 and TRBJ1-1; maybe TRBD1 (6 bases). Trimming took off 6 bases at V and 1 base at J, with 9 bases between the two ends. Germline V gives CDR1 MNHEY, CDR2 SVGEGT. There are 13 residues in the CDR3. The DNA of the CDR3 is TGTGCCAGCAGCAGGGGACAGAACACTGAAGCTTTCTTT. Protein: CASSRGQNTEAFF.

The chain employs TRBV5-1 and TRBJ1-3, with D tentatively TRBD1 (6 bases). The CDR3 loop spans 14 amino acids. Trimming removed 4 bases from V and 0 bases from J, with 8 bases in between. Germline-derived CDR1 and CDR2 are SGHRS and YFSETQ. The CDR3 reads CASSVDSSGNTIYF. Here the CDR3 DNA reads TGCGCCAGCAGCGTGGACAGCTCTGGAAACACCATATATTTT.